These 23 T cell receptor beta chains were sequenced from one sample in a study of T cell responses to AZD1222 COVID-19 vaccine. Clones were sequenced by immunoSEQ multiplex PCR, and TCRdb holds only the in-frame ones, with some missing. This sample lists about 140,000 clones; its ten largest clones have about 2%. Material: peripheral blood. The receptors were gathered from an adult in good health.

The V gene is TRBV19, the J gene TRBJ1-4, with 7 nucleotides matching TRBD1. CDR1 is LNHDA, CDR2 SQIVND, per germline (reference sequence). This CDR3 is 15 amino acids long. Trimming at V came to 5 bases and at J to 0 bases, leaving 3 bases not matched to a gene. Written as DNA, the CDR3 is TGTGCCAGTAGTGACGGGACAGCAACTAATGAAAAACTGTTTTTT. Its protein product is CASSDGTATNEKLFF.

The V call is TRBV27, the J call TRBJ1-3; 7 bases line up with TRBD1. Trimming at V came to 8 bases and at J to 4 bases, leaving 5 bases not matched to a gene. The CDR3 covers 13 residues. CDR1 and CDR2 (germline): MNHEY, SMNVEV (reference sequence). CDR3 bases: TGTGCCAGCCGACAGGGCCTAGGAAACACCATATATTTT. It yields the protein CASRQGLGNTIYF.

J is TRBJ2-5 and V is TRBV6-6; 12 nucleotides match TRBD2. V trimming: 5 bases; J trimming: 3 bases; junction bases outside the gene matches: 4. The CDR3 totals 15 residues. Per the germline V gene, CDR1 is MNHNY and CDR2 is SVGAGI (reference sequence). The CDR3 loop is CASSTSGGPKETQYF. The CDR3 DNA reads as TGTGCCAGCAGTACTAGCGGGGGGCCGAAAGAGACCCAGTACTTC.

CDR3 amino acids: CASRMTGGISGYTF. DNA for the CDR3: TGTGCCAGCAGGATGACAGGGGGCATATCGGGCTACACCTTC. The chain recombines TRBV6-5 with TRBJ1-2, with TRBD1 matching 10 bases. V was pared by 6 bases and J by 8 bases, with 9 bases of the junction left unmatched. This CDR3 has 14 amino acids. Germline-derived CDR1 and CDR2 are MNHEY and SVGAGI.

CDR3 nucleotide sequence: TGTGCCAGTAGCAGGGGCGTTGGGGCCAACGTCCTGACTTTC. This encodes CASSRGVGANVLTF. The V gene is TRBV19, the J gene TRBJ2-6; perhaps TRBD1 as D (6 bases). CDR1 and CDR2 from the germline V gene are LNHDA and SQIVND (reference sequence). Trimming left V 6 bases short and J 3 bases short, with 9 bases between. CDR3 length: 14 amino acids.

The chain links TRBV7-6 to TRBJ2-3; D is possibly TRBD1 (6 bases). The V end was cut by 5 bases, the J end by 2 bases, with 20 bases between. Per germline, CDR1 SGHVS and CDR2 FNYEAQ. This CDR3 is 17 amino acids long. The CDR3 DNA follows: TGTGCCAGCAGCCCCTCTGGGGGCCCGAGGCTCACAGATACGCAGTATTTT. This translates into CASSPSGGPRLTDTQYF.

The chain recombines TRBV18 with TRBJ1-1, with D perhaps TRBD1 (5 bases). The CDR3 has 17 amino acids. Germline V gene sequence: CDR1 KGHSH, CDR2 LQKENI. V gave up 3 bases and J gave up 0 bases, with 17 bases separating them. The CDR3: CASSPLGWAGMNTEAFF. The CDR3 DNA sequence: TGTGCCAGCTCACCTCTAGGGTGGGCAGGGATGAACACTGAAGCTTTCTTT.

The V call is TRBV6-6, the J call TRBJ1-5; D is uncertain. This CDR3 is built from 14 residues. V was pared by 2 bases and J by 5 bases, with 10 bases between. Looked up from germline, CDR1 is MNHNY and CDR2 is SVGAGI (reference sequence). This CDR3 reads CASSYLGLDQPQHF. Written as DNA, the CDR3 is TGTGCCAGCAGTTACCTAGGGCTCGATCAGCCCCAGCATTTT.

The genes are TRBV2 and TRBJ1-1; 7 bases are a match to TRBD1. Losses at the gene ends were 6 bases for V and 1 base for J; bases not matched to a gene: 8. CDR3 size: 15 residues. Looked up from germline, CDR1 is SNHLY and CDR2 is FYNNEI. The chain's CDR3 is CASRETQGGNTEAFF. The CDR3 nucleotides read TGTGCCAGCAGAGAAACCCAGGGGGGGAACACTGAAGCTTTCTTT.

The chain has TRBV5-5 and TRBJ1-4; no clear D. Germline loops: CDR1 SGHKS, CDR2 YYEKEE (reference sequence). Trimming shortened V by 2 bases and J by 5 bases, and 16 bases separated the two germline ends. The CDR3 sequence is 16 residues long. This chain's CDR3 is CASSFRWSSPNEKLFF. The CDR3 bases are TGTGCCAGCAGCTTCAGGTGGTCGTCGCCAAATGAAAAACTGTTTTTT.

The CDR3 spells CASRKTNNEQFF. CDR3 nucleotide sequence: TGTGCCAGCAGGAAGACCAACAATGAGCAGTTCTTC. The chain is built from TRBV25-1 and TRBJ2-1; D remains unclear. The V gene's germline CDR1 is MGHDK and CDR2 SYGVNS. The V end lost 6 bases, the J end lost 5 bases, and 8 bases lay between the germline ends. The CDR3 is 12 residues long.

This chain connects TRBV7-9 to TRBJ2-1; 11 positions agree with TRBD2. Germline CDR1 is SEHNR and CDR2 is FQNEAQ (reference sequence). The J segment lost 5 bases and the V segment lost 5 bases, leaving 5 bases of the junction unmatched. The CDR3 is 15 amino acids. CDR3 amino acids: CASSPISGGDNEQFF. In DNA, the CDR3 is TGTGCCAGCAGCCCAATTAGCGGGGGGGACAATGAGCAGTTCTTC.

The chain combines TRBV5-1 with TRBJ2-1; TRBD1 or TRBD2 may be the D gene (6 bases each). The ends were cut back, 3 bases at V and 6 bases at J, with 7 bases in the middle. From germline, CDR1 is SGHRS and CDR2 YFSETQ. This CDR3 region has 12 residues. CDR3 sequence: CASSWGANEQFF. CDR3 in DNA: TGCGCCAGCAGCTGGGGGGCCAATGAGCAGTTCTTC.

V gene TRBV19 combines with J gene TRBJ1-2; D gene unclear. This CDR3 spans 15 amino acids. V was clipped by 7 bases and J by 0 bases, with 15 bases between them. Germline V gene lookup returns CDR1 LNHDA and CDR2 SQIVND (reference sequence). CDR3 DNA: TGTGCCAGTAAATTCGGTCTCCCAGCTAACTATGGCTACACCTTC. Translation: CASKFGLPANYGYTF.

The rearrangement links TRBV9 to TRBJ1-1; perhaps TRBD1 as D (5 bases). In germline, CDR1 is SGDLS, CDR2 YYNGEE. The CDR3 spans 13 residues. V lost 0 bases, J lost 5 bases, and 8 bases lay in between. The CDR3 is CASSVVGDTEAFF. DNA for the CDR3: TGTGCCAGCAGCGTAGTAGGGGATACTGAAGCTTTCTTT. Based on the CDR3 plus reference TRBV9 and TRBJ1-1, the full variable domain is DSGVTQTPKHLITATGQRVTLRCSPRSGDLSVYWYQQSLDQGLQFLIQYYNGEERAKGNILERFSAQQFPDLHSELNLSSLELGDSALYFCASSVVGDTEAFFGQGTRLTVV.

The chain couples TRBV5-5 to TRBJ1-3; no firm D call. Trimming removed 5 bases from V and 0 bases from J, with 6 bases in between. This CDR3 contains 13 residues. Germline V lookup: CDR1 SGHKS, CDR2 YYEKEE (reference sequence). The CDR3 protein is CASRQYSGNTIYF. The CDR3 DNA sequence: TGTGCCAGCAGGCAGTACTCTGGAAACACCATATATTTT.

This sequence joins TRBV6-2 or TRBV6-3 and TRBJ2-7, with D tentatively TRBD1 (6 bases). V shed 0 bases and J shed 3 bases, with 21 bases lying between them. The CDR3 contains 18 residues. Germline V gene lookup returns CDR1 MNHEY and CDR2 SVGEGT. The CDR3 nucleotides are TGTGCCAGCAGTTACTCGACAATCTCGCTCGGACAGAGCTACGAGCAGTACTTC. Its protein product is CASSYSTISLGQSYEQYF.

The V and J genes are TRBV18 and TRBJ2-1; TRBD2 is a possible D gene (6 bases). This CDR3 region has 18 residues. CDR1 and CDR2 (germline): KGHSH, LQKENI. V shed 1 base and J shed 1 base, with 17 bases lying between them. The CDR3 nucleotides read TGTGCCAGCTCACCACTGTCCGCAGCGGGTGGGTCCTACAATGAGCAGTTCTTC. Its translation: CASSPLSAAGGSYNEQFF.

The chain employs TRBV15 and TRBJ1-3; D gene ambiguous. The CDR3 spans 17 residues. Germline assignment: CDR1 LNHNV and CDR2 YYDKDF (reference sequence). Trimming stripped 0 bases from V and 0 bases from J, with 12 bases between. This chain's CDR3 is CATSRDHPASSGNTIYF. CDR3 nucleotides: TGTGCCACCAGCAGAGATCACCCGGCCTCCTCTGGAAACACCATATATTTT.

This chain connects TRBV30 to TRBJ1-2, with unresolved D. Trimming removed 3 bases at V and 5 bases at J, with 19 bases between. Germline V lookup: CDR1 GTSNPN, CDR2 SVGIG (reference sequence). The CDR3 consists of 15 residues. The CDR3 protein is CAWRGPAVDGYGYTF. As DNA, the CDR3 is TGTGCCTGGAGGGGCCCGGCGGTTGACGGGTATGGCTACACCTTC.

The chain uses TRBV11-2 and TRBJ2-1; TRBD1 agrees at 9 bases. V shed 5 bases, J shed 4 bases, and the junction held 6 bases outside the gene matches. The CDR3 has 15 amino acids. The V gene's germline CDR1 is SGHAT and CDR2 FQNNGV. DNA of the CDR3: TGTGCCAGCAGCATCGGGACAGGGCCATACAATGAGCAGTTCTTC. Its translation: CASSIGTGPYNEQFF.

This sequence joins TRBV7-3 and TRBJ2-3; 11 positions agree with TRBD2. The CDR3 extends over 16 amino acids. The V and J ends lost 5 bases and 0 bases, in that order; junction bases with no gene match: 4. Germline V CDR1 and CDR2: SGHTA, FQGTGA. The chain's CDR3 is CASSPTSGASTDTQYF. CDR3 nucleotides: TGTGCCAGCAGCCCGACTAGCGGGGCAAGCACAGATACGCAGTATTTT.

This sequence joins TRBV11-2 and TRBJ1-1, with D maybe TRBD1 (5 bases). CDR1 and CDR2 from the germline V gene are SGHAT and FQNNGV. The CDR3 loop spans 15 amino acids. With 6 bases removed from V and 1 base from J, the gap between germline ends came to 15 bases. The CDR3 reads CASSQSRTGNTEAFF. The DNA for the CDR3 is TGTGCCAGCAGTCAGAGCCGTACAGGGAACACTGAAGCTTTCTTT.